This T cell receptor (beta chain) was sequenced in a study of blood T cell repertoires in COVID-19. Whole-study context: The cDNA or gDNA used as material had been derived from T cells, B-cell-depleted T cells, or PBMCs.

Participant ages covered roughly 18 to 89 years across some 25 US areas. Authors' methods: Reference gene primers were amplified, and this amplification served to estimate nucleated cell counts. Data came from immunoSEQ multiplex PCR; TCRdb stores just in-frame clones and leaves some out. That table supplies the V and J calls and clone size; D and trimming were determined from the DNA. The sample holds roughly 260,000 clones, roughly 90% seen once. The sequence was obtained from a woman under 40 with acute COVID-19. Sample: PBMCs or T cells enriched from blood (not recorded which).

The CDR3 sequence is CASSDRRGTEAFF. CDR3 coding DNA: TGCGCCAGCAGCGACCGGCGGGGCACTGAAGCTTTCTTT. The chain recombines TRBV4-1 with TRBJ1-1; D is uncertain. Germline CDR1 reads MGHRA; CDR2 reads YSYEKL. Trimming took off 5 bases at V and 4 bases at J, with 11 bases between the two ends. CDR3 length equals 13 residues.